In this sample, the clone carrying this T cell receptor (beta chain) turned up once. Its matching antigen is unknown. This sample includes further DNA sequences coding for the same CDR3. The data derive from a study of T cell responses to AZD1222 COVID-19 vaccine. The table came from immunoSEQ multiplex PCR; TCRdb's copy has only in-frame clones and leaves some out. The sample records approximately 110,000 clones, about 85% being singletons. Overall study results and limits: White British donors predominated, females outnumbered males, and clonal diversity was possibly underestimated. Elevations in Spike-specific TCR breadth and depth followed administration of two AZD1222 doses. No day 14 peak samples; only post-peak repertoires were characterized. Variant regions that are unmutated are reportedly the target of nearly half of spike-specific TCRs.

Per germline, CDR1 MNHEY and CDR2 SVGAGI. With V trimmed by 2 bases and J by 2 bases, 2 bases remained unmatched. The CDR3 extends over 14 amino acids. The sample consisted of peripheral blood, taken on day 0 of AZD1222 vaccination. The source of this sequence is an adult in good health. The chain has TRBV6-5 and TRBJ1-1; TRBD1 matches 7 bases. The CDR3 DNA follows: TGTGCCAGCAGTTACCGGGACAGAAACACTGAAGCTTTCTTT. It is translated as CASSYRDRNTEAFF.